This TCR beta chain came from a study of OX40 agonist ivuxolimab in advanced cancers. J gave up 2 bases and V 4 bases, and 3 bases lay outside the gene matches. This CDR3 comprises 13 residues. Per germline, CDR1 SGHDT and CDR2 YYEEEE. This clone was recorded once. TCRdb's table, derived via immunoSEQ multiplex PCR, lists solely in-frame clones and lacks some. There are about 91,000 clones in the sample; 70% to 90% occur only once, and roughly 0.5% lies in the top ten. The origin of this receptor is an adult with an advanced solid tumor such as melanoma, head and neck, liver or kidney cancer. The chain carries TRBV5-6 and TRBJ2-7; 7 bases match TRBD1. The sequenced sample was CD4+ or CD8+ T cells sorted from blood, obtained in a trial of the OX40 agonist ivuxolimab. CDR3 sequence (DNA): TGTGCCAGCAGCCCGGACAGGACCTACGAGCAGTACTTC. The encoded protein is CASSPDRTYEQYF.